This passage covers 5 T cell receptor beta chains from one sample sequenced in a study of T cell responses to AZD1222 COVID-19 vaccine. The table came from immunoSEQ multiplex PCR; TCRdb's copy has only in-frame clones and leaves some out. The sample lists some 130,000 clones; approximately 92% were seen once. The sequenced sample was peripheral blood, obtained 28 days after the second AZD1222 dose. These receptors originate from an adult who received the AZD1222 COVID-19 vaccine.

The chain couples TRBV9 to TRBJ1-2; 10 bases line up with TRBD1. Per the germline V gene, CDR1 is SGDLS and CDR2 is YYNGEE. The CDR3 length is 15 residues. V lost 4 bases, J lost 4 bases, and 7 bases stayed unmatched. The chain's CDR3 is CASSPRQGAAYGYTF. CDR3 nucleotides: TGTGCCAGCAGCCCTCGACAGGGGGCGGCCTATGGCTACACCTTC. The whole variable domain, filled in from reference TRBV9 and TRBJ1-2, reads DSGVTQTPKHLITATGQRVTLRCSPRSGDLSVYWYQQSLDQGLQFLIQYYNGEERAKGNILERFSAQQFPDLHSELNLSSLELGDSALYFCASSPRQGAAYGYTFGSGTRLTVV.

The chain couples TRBV7-9 to TRBJ2-3; 9 bases map to TRBD2. V shed 2 bases, J shed 4 bases, and the junction held 13 bases outside the gene matches. Germline assignment: CDR1 SEHNR and CDR2 FQNEAQ (reference sequence). This CDR3 spans 18 amino acids. The CDR3 DNA is TGTGCCAGCAGCTTAAGCAGCGGGGGGAATCAGCGTCCAGATACGCAGTATTTT. Protein product: CASSLSSGGNQRPDTQYF.

This clone was seen a few times. The J gene is TRBJ1-2, the V gene TRBV5-4, with 10 bases matching TRBD1. The CDR3 is 15 amino acids. The ends lost 2 bases at V and 3 bases at J; junction bases unmatched: 4. Per the germline V gene, CDR1 is SGHNT and CDR2 is YYREEE (reference sequence). The CDR3 sequence: CASSFPGQGDYGYTF. CDR3 DNA sequence: TGTGCCAGCAGCTTTCCCGGACAGGGGGACTATGGCTACACCTTC.

J is TRBJ1-1 and V is TRBV5-1, with 8 bases lining up with TRBD1. Germline CDR1 SGHRS, CDR2 YFSETQ. Germline trimming cut 4 bases from V and 0 bases from J; bases unmatched to any gene: 8. This CDR3 has 16 residues. CDR3 in DNA: TGCGCCAGCAGCCGGGCCCGGGACAGGATGAACACTGAAGCTTTCTTT. Amino acid sequence: CASSRARDRMNTEAFF.

The genes are TRBV11-3 and TRBJ1-1; D may be TRBD1 (6 bases). There are 13 residues in the CDR3. V shed 3 bases and J shed 6 bases, with 11 bases lying between them. In germline, CDR1 is SGHNT, CDR2 YENEEA. The CDR3 nucleotides are TGTGCCAGCAGCTTCGGCAGGGGCCCTGAAGCTTTCTTT. Protein sequence: CASSFGRGPEAFF.